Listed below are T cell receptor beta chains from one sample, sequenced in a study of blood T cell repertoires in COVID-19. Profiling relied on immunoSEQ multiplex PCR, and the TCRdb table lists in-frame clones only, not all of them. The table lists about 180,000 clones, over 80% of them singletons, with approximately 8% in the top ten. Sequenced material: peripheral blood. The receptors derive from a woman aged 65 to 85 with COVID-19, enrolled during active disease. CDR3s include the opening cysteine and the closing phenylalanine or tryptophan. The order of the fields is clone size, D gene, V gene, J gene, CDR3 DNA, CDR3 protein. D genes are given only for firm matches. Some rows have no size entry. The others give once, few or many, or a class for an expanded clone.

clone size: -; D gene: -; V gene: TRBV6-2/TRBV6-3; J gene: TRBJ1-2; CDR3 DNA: TGTGCCAGCAGTTACTCGATCCAGCGCTATGGCTACACCTTC; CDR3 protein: CASSYSIQRYGYTF
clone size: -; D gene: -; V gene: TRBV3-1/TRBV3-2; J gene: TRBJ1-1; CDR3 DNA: TGTGCCAGCAGCCTAGGTTTTTTGCGAGGGAACACTGAAGCTTTCTTT; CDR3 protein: CASSLGFLRGNTEAFF
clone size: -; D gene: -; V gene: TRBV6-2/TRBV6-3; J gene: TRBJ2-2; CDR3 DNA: TGTGCCAGCAGGCCTAGCGCGAACACCGGGGAGCTGTTTTTT; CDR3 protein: CASRPSANTGELFF
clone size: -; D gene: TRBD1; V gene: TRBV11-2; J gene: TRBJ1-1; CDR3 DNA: TGTGCCAGCAGCCGGACAGGGAAAGACGCTGAAGCTTTCTTT; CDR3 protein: CASSRTGKDAEAFF
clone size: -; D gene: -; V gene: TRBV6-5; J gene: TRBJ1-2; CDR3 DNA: TGTGCCAGCAGTTACGGCCAGGACTATGGCTACACCTTC; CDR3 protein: CASSYGQDYGYTF
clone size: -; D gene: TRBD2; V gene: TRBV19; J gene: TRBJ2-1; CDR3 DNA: TGTGCCAGTAGTCTTACTAGCGGCCTCCAGGGCCCCTACAATGAGCAGTTCTTC; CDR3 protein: CASSLTSGLQGPYNEQFF
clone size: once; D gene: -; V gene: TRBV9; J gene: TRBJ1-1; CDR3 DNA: TGTGCCAGCAGCGTAGGCCCTGGGCTGAACACTGAAGCTTTCTTT; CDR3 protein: CASSVGPGLNTEAFF
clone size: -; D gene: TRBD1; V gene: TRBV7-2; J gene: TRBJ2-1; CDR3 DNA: TGTGCCAGCAGCTTAGAGGTGACAGGGGGCACTGAGCAGTTCTTC; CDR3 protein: CASSLEVTGGTEQFF
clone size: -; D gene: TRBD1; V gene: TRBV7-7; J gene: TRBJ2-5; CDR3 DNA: TGTGCCAGCAGCCCGACAGGGGAGACCCAGTACTTC; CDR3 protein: CASSPTGETQYF
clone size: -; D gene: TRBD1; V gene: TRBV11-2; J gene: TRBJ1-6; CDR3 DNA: TGTGCCAGCAGCTCCGGACAGGGTTTTCCACCCCTCCACTTT; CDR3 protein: CASSSGQGFPPLHF
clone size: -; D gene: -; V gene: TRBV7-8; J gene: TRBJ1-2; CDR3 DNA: TGTGCCAGCAGCTTAGGAGGGGGTAGTGTCGGCTACACCTTC; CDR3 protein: CASSLGGGSVGYTF
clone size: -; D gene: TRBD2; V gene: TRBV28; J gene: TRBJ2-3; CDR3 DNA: TGTGCCAGCAGTTACTCTTTTGGGGGAGGGTCCCCGGATACGCAGTATTTT; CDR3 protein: CASSYSFGGGSPDTQYF
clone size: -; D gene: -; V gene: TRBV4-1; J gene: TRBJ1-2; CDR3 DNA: TGCGCCAGCAGCCAAGGATGGGCAGCTCAGTATGGCTACACCTTC; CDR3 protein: CASSQGWAAQYGYTF
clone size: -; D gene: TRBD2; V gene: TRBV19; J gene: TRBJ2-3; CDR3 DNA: TGTGCCAGTAGCCTCCGGGGAGCGGGAGTGACAGATACGCAGTATTTT; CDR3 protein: CASSLRGAGVTDTQYF
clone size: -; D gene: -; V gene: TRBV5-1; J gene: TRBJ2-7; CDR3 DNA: TGCGCCAGCAGCTTTCAGGGCTCCTACGAGCAGTACTTC; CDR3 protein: CASSFQGSYEQYF
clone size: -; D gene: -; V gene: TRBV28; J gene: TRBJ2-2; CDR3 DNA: TGTGCCAGCAGTTTATTACTAGAGAGTAAGAACACCGGGGAGCTGTTTTTT; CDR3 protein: CASSLLLESKNTGELFF
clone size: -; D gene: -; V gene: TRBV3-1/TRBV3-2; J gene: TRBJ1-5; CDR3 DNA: TGTGCCAGCAGCCAAAGGGGGAACAATCAGCCCCAGCATTTT; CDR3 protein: CASSQRGNNQPQHF
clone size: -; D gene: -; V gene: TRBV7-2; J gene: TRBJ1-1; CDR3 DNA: TGTGCCAGCAGCTCTTACCAAAAGAGTACGGCTTTCTTT; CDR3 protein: CASSSYQKSTAFF
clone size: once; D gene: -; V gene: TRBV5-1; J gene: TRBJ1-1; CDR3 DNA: TGCGCCAGCAGCTCCCTGGACAGAGGAAACACTGAAGCTTTCTTT; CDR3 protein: CASSSLDRGNTEAFF
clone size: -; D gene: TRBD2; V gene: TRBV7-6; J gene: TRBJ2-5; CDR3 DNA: TGTGCCAGCAGCTTAGTAGGACTAGCGGGAGGGCCAAAGACCCAGTACTTC; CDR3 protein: CASSLVGLAGGPKTQYF
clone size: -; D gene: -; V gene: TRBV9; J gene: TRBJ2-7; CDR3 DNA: TGTGCCAGCAGCGCGGGATCCTACGAGCAGTACTTC; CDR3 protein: CASSAGSYEQYF
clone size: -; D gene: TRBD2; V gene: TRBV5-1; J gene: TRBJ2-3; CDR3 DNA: TGCGCCAGCAGCGCCCGACTAGCGGGAGTTCAGGCAGATACGCAGTATTTT; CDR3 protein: CASSARLAGVQADTQYF
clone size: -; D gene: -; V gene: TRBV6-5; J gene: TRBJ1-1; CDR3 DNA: TGTGCCAGCAGTTACCGACAGGTGAACACTGAAGCTTTCTTT; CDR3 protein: CASSYRQVNTEAFF
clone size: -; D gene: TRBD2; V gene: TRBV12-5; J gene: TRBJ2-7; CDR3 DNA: TGTGCTAGTGGGCCTAGCGGATCCTACGAGCAGTACTTC; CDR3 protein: CASGPSGSYEQYF
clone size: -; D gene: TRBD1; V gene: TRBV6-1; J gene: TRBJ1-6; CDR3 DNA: TGTGCCAGCAGTGAAACAGGGGAGTCACCCCTCCACTTT; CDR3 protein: CASSETGESPLHF
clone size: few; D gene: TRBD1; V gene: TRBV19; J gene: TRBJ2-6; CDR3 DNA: TGTGCCAGTAGTGTCGGGACAGGGTCTGGGGCCAACGTCCTGACTTTC; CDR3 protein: CASSVGTGSGANVLTF
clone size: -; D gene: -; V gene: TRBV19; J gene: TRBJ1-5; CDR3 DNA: TGTGCCAGTAGTATAAGCGGGGCAGGGAATCAGCCCCAGCATTTT; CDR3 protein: CASSISGAGNQPQHF
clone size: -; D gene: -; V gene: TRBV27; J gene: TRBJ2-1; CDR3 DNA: TGTGCCAGCGCCGGTTTTACTGCAGGGAAGTACAATGAGCAGTTCTTC; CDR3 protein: CASAGFTAGKYNEQFF
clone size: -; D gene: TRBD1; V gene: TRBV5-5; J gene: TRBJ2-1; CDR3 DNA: TGTGCCAGCAGCTTGGAGCCGGACAGGGGAGGGGTTGAGCAGTTCTTC; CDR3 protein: CASSLEPDRGGVEQFF
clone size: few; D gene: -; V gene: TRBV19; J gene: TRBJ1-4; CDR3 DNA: TGTGCCAGTAGTGGCGGGGGCTTAAGTGAAAAACTGTTTTTT; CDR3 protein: CASSGGGLSEKLFF
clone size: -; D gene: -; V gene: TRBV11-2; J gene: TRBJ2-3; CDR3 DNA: TGTGCCAGCAGCTCGACACTTACACCCACAGATACGCAGTATTTT; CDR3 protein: CASSSTLTPTDTQYF
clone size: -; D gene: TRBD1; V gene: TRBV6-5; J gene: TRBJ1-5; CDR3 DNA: TGTGCCAGCAGCTTGACAGGGAATAGCAATCAGCCCCAGCATTTT; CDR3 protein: CASSLTGNSNQPQHF
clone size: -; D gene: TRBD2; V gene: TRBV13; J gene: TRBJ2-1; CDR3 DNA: TGTGCCAGCAGCTTACCGTCGGGAGGGGACAATGAGCAGTTCTTC; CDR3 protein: CASSLPSGGDNEQFF
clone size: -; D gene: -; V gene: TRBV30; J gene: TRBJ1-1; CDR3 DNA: TGTGCCTGGAGGCCACAGGGAATGAACACTGAAGCTTTCTTT; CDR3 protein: CAWRPQGMNTEAFF
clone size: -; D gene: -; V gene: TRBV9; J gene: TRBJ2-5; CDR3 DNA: TGTGCCAGCAGCGTAGGCGTCGGGAACCAAGAGACCCAGTACTTC; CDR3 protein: CASSVGVGNQETQYF
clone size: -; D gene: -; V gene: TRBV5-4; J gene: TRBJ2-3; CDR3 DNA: TGTGCCAGCAGCAGGAAAGCGAAAGAAAAAGATACGCAGTATTTT; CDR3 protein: CASSRKAKEKDTQYF
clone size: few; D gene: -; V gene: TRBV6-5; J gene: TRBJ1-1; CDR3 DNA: TGTGCCAGCAGTTACAGGGGTGGGGACACTGAAGCTTTCTTT; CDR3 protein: CASSYRGGDTEAFF
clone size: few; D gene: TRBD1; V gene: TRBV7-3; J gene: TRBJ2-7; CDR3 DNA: TGTGCCAGCAGCAGAACACAGGGGTCGACCTACGAGCAGTACTTC; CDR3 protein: CASSRTQGSTYEQYF
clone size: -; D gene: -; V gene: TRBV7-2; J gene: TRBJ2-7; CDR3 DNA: TGTGCCAGCAGCTTATCCGAGGCCCCCCTCTACGAGCAGTACTTC; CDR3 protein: CASSLSEAPLYEQYF
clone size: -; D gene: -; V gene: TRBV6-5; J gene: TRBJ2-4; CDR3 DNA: TGTGCCAGCACCCCGATGACAGGAGACATTCAGTACTTC; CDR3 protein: CASTPMTGDIQYF
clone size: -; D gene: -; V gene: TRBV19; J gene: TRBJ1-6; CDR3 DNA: TGTGCCAGCCGGGACTCCTTCACCCTCCACTTT; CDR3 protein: CASRDSFTLHF
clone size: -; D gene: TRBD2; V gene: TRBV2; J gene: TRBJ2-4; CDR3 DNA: TGTGCCAGCAGTGAAGCGGCAGCGGGACTAGCGGGGCTAGCCAAAAACATTCAGTACTTC; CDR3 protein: CASSEAAAGLAGLAKNIQYF
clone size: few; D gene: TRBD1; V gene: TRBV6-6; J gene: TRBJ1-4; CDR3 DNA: TGTGCCAGCAGTTCACCGGGACAGGGTTCTGAAAAACTGTTTTTT; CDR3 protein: CASSSPGQGSEKLFF
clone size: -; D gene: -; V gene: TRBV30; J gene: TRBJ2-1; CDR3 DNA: TGTGCCTGGAGGCGCGGGGTAAAGGATGAGCAGTTCTTC; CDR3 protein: CAWRRGVKDEQFF
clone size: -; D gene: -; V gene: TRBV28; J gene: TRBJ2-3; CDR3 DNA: TGTGCCAGCAGTTTAGTACAGGTCGGCACAGATACGCAGTATTTT; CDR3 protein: CASSLVQVGTDTQYF
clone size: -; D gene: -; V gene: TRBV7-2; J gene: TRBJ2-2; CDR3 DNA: TGTGCCAGCAGAAGGGGGACCGCTGAGCTGTTTTTT; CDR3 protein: CASRRGTAELFF
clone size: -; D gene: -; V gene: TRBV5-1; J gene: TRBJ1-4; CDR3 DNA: TGCGCCAGCAGCTGGCAAGACAGATCTAAGGAAAAACTGTTTTTT; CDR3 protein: CASSWQDRSKEKLFF
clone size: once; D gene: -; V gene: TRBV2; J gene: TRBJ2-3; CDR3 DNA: TGTGCCAGCAGTCCTAACAGGGCTGACACAGATACGCAGTATTTT; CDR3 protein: CASSPNRADTDTQYF
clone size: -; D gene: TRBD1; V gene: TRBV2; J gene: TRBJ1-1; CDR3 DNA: TGTGCCAGCAGCCGAGGGAGGACAGGGGGGGGCACTGAAGCTTTCTTT; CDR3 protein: CASSRGRTGGGTEAFF
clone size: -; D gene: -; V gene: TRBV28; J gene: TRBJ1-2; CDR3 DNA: TGTGCCAGCAGTTTTAGAGGTCAGAACTATGGCTACACCTTC; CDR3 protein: CASSFRGQNYGYTF
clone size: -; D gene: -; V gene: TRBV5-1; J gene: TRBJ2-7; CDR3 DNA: TGCGCCAGCAGTCCTGGCGGGACGGACCTCTACGAGCAGTACTTC; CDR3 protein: CASSPGGTDLYEQYF